This T cell receptor (beta chain) stems from a study of cytomegalovirus exposure and HLA in healthy donors. About the research overall: Of several hundred genotyped donors, about 81% clustered with self-reported Caucasian donors.

This CDR3 has 18 amino acids. J gave up 0 bases and V 6 bases, and 9 bases lay outside the gene matches. Per germline, CDR1 KGHSH and CDR2 LQKENI. Primers included in the PCR were 60 Vbeta and 13 Jbeta primers. Clones were read by immunoSEQ multiplex PCR, and TCRdb kept only the in-frame ones, dropping some. Of 120,000 or so clones in the sample, less than 85% were seen once. This rearrangement joins TRBV18 to TRBJ2-1; 12 bases are a match to TRBD2. This receptor was identified in a man under 40 in good health and CMV-seropositive. Sequences were obtained from PBMCs. Here the CDR3 DNA reads TGTGCCAGCTCCCAGACTAGCGGGGGAACTAGCTCCTACAATGAGCAGTTCTTC. It encodes CASSQTSGGTSSYNEQFF.